This T cell receptor beta chain was captured by sequencing in a study of blood T cell repertoires in COVID-19. The wider study: PBMCs, B-cell-depleted T cells, or T cells provided the cDNA or gDNA that made up the material.

Method: immunoSEQ multiplex PCR; TCRdb's copy keeps in-frame clones and lacks some. Of roughly 380,000 clones in the sample, almost 90% were seen once. With 6 bases clipped from V and 5 bases from J, the junction kept 13 bases outside the gene matches. The CDR3 runs 16 residues. Germline V CDR1 and CDR2: SNHLY, FYNNEI. The chain is built from TRBV2 and TRBJ1-1; 9 nucleotides line up with TRBD1. The origin of this receptor is a woman aged 25-40 years who had been exposed to COVID-19. Sequenced material: PBMCs or T cells enriched from blood (not recorded which). CDR3 sequence: CASRHFSGTGRTEAFF. CDR3 bases: TGTGCCAGCAGGCACTTCTCCGGGACAGGGAGGACTGAAGCTTTCTTT.